These T cell receptor beta chains were read from a single sample in a study of OX40 agonist ivuxolimab in advanced cancers. Produced via immunoSEQ multiplex PCR; TCRdb's table is partial and in-frame only. The top ten hold 8.5% to 14% of the sample, which has 60,000 or so clones, approximately 91% seen once. The sequenced sample was CD4+ or CD8+ T cells sorted from blood, obtained in a trial of the OX40 agonist ivuxolimab. All receptors come from an adult with an advanced solid tumor such as melanoma, head and neck, liver or kidney cancer. Both conserved end residues are part of each CDR3. A D gene is named only where the DNA matches it firmly. The size field is filled for only some rows; it gives once, few, many or a size class.

CDR3 protein: CASSEAGKAYEQYF
CDR3 DNA: TGTGCCAGCAGTGAAGCGGGAAAGGCCTACGAGCAGTACTTC
V gene: TRBV2
D gene: .
J gene: TRBJ2-7
clone size: .

CDR3 protein: CSVEDGSGANVLTF
CDR3 DNA: TGCAGCGTTGAAGACGGCTCTGGGGCCAACGTCCTGACTTTC
V gene: TRBV29-1
D gene: .
J gene: TRBJ2-6
clone size: .

CDR3 protein: CASSFGFYQPQHF
CDR3 DNA: TGTGCCAGCAGCTTTGGGTTTTATCAGCCCCAGCATTTT
V gene: TRBV5-8
D gene: .
J gene: TRBJ1-5
clone size: once

CDR3 protein: CASSAGTGAPYEQYF
CDR3 DNA: TGTGCCAGTAGTGCCGGGACAGGGGCCCCCTACGAGCAGTACTTC
V gene: TRBV19
D gene: TRBD1
J gene: TRBJ2-7
clone size: .

CDR3 protein: CASSSLAAMNTEAFF
CDR3 DNA: TGTGCCAGCAGCTCTCTAGCGGCTATGAACACTGAAGCTTTCTTT
V gene: TRBV7-9
D gene: .
J gene: TRBJ1-1
clone size: once

CDR3 protein: CSVDSYNEQFF
CDR3 DNA: TGCAGCGTTGATTCCTACAATGAGCAGTTCTTC
V gene: TRBV29-1
D gene: .
J gene: TRBJ2-1
clone size: .

CDR3 protein: CASSIASGREQYF
CDR3 DNA: TGTGCCAGTAGTATCGCTAGCGGGAGGGAGCAGTACTTC
V gene: TRBV19
D gene: TRBD2
J gene: TRBJ2-7
clone size: .

CDR3 protein: CASGRTSGSTDTQYF
CDR3 DNA: TGTGCTAGTGGACGGACTAGCGGGAGTACAGATACGCAGTATTTT
V gene: TRBV12-5
D gene: TRBD2
J gene: TRBJ2-3
clone size: .

CDR3 protein: CASSDATGTSGTDTQYF
CDR3 DNA: TGTGCCAGCAGCGATGCAACCGGGACTAGCGGTACAGATACGCAGTATTTT
V gene: TRBV7-3
D gene: TRBD2
J gene: TRBJ2-3
clone size: .

CDR3 protein: CASSLYKGMALNEQFF
CDR3 DNA: TGTGCCAGCAGCTTATATAAGGGTATGGCTTTGAATGAGCAGTTCTTC
V gene: TRBV11-2
D gene: .
J gene: TRBJ2-1
clone size: .

CDR3 protein: CASSLVSAGGQETQYF
CDR3 DNA: TGTGCCAGCAGCTTAGTTTCGGCCGGTGGGCAAGAGACCCAGTACTTC
V gene: TRBV13
D gene: .
J gene: TRBJ2-5
clone size: .

CDR3 protein: CASSYSWDGQEKLFF
CDR3 DNA: TGTGCCAGCAGTTACTCTTGGGACGGCCAAGAAAAACTGTTTTTT
V gene: TRBV6-6
D gene: .
J gene: TRBJ1-4
clone size: .

CDR3 protein: CASSPPGQEDYEQYF
CDR3 DNA: TGTGCCAGCTCACCACCGGGACAAGAGGACTACGAGCAGTACTTC
V gene: TRBV18
D gene: .
J gene: TRBJ2-7
clone size: .

CDR3 protein: CASSSGGGGTDTQYF
CDR3 DNA: TGCGCCAGCAGCTCAGGGGGTGGTGGTACAGATACGCAGTATTTT
V gene: TRBV4-1
D gene: TRBD1
J gene: TRBJ2-3
clone size: .

CDR3 protein: CASSALAHNQPQHF
CDR3 DNA: TGTGCCAGCAGCGCCCTGGCCCACAATCAGCCCCAGCATTTT
V gene: TRBV6-5
D gene: .
J gene: TRBJ1-5
clone size: .

CDR3 protein: CASTPLGGAGELFF
CDR3 DNA: TGTGCCAGCACCCCCCTTGGGGGGGCCGGGGAGCTGTTTTTT
V gene: TRBV28
D gene: TRBD2
J gene: TRBJ2-2
clone size: .

CDR3 protein: CASSQIGSRSQYGYTF
CDR3 DNA: TGTGCCAGCAGCCAAATAGGTTCGAGGTCTCAGTATGGCTACACCTTC
V gene: TRBV14
D gene: .
J gene: TRBJ1-2
clone size: .

CDR3 protein: CASSYDLEAFF
CDR3 DNA: TGTGCCAGCAGTTACGACCTTGAAGCTTTCTTT
V gene: TRBV6-6
D gene: .
J gene: TRBJ1-1
clone size: .

CDR3 protein: CAWNMGGPGPNTEAFF
CDR3 DNA: TGTGCCTGGAATATGGGGGGGCCGGGGCCAAACACTGAAGCTTTCTTT
V gene: TRBV30
D gene: .
J gene: TRBJ1-1
clone size: once

CDR3 protein: CASSLTVTSYEQYF
CDR3 DNA: TGTGCCAGCAGCTTAACCGTCACCTCCTACGAGCAGTACTTC
V gene: TRBV7-6
D gene: .
J gene: TRBJ2-7
clone size: .

CDR3 protein: CASRESGVANEKLFF
CDR3 DNA: TGTGCCAGCAGGGAGAGTGGAGTGGCTAATGAAAAACTGTTTTTT
V gene: TRBV6-1
D gene: .
J gene: TRBJ1-4
clone size: .

CDR3 protein: CASSLATGYYGYTF
CDR3 DNA: TGTGCCAGCAGCTTGGCTACAGGGTACTATGGCTACACCTTC
V gene: TRBV5-6
D gene: .
J gene: TRBJ1-2
clone size: few

CDR3 protein: CASSAETGGWSEAFF
CDR3 DNA: TGTGCCAGCAGCGCCGAGACAGGGGGCTGGAGTGAAGCTTTCTTT
V gene: TRBV9
D gene: TRBD1
J gene: TRBJ1-1
clone size: .

CDR3 protein: CASSLWGAEEQYF
CDR3 DNA: TGTGCCAGCAGCTTGTGGGGCGCGGAGGAGCAGTACTTC
V gene: TRBV11-3
D gene: .
J gene: TRBJ2-7
clone size: .

CDR3 protein: CASEEGINYGYTF
CDR3 DNA: TGTGCCAGCGAGGAGGGCATTAACTATGGCTACACCTTC
V gene: TRBV2
D gene: .
J gene: TRBJ1-2
clone size: .

CDR3 protein: CAIPRGGGPNEQFF
CDR3 DNA: TGTGCCATCCCAAGGGGCGGGGGGCCAAATGAGCAGTTCTTC
V gene: TRBV6-1
D gene: TRBD2
J gene: TRBJ2-1
clone size: .

CDR3 protein: CASTQATLLHF
CDR3 DNA: TGTGCCAGCACCCAGGCCACTCTTCTCCACTTT
V gene: TRBV28
D gene: .
J gene: TRBJ1-6
clone size: .

CDR3 protein: CSVEGRLAGGPLNIQYF
CDR3 DNA: TGCAGCGTTGAAGGGCGACTAGCGGGAGGGCCCTTAAACATTCAGTACTTC
V gene: TRBV29-1
D gene: TRBD2
J gene: TRBJ2-4
clone size: .

CDR3 protein: CASTTGPGLDTQYF
CDR3 DNA: TGTGCCAGCACGACAGGACCAGGGCTAGATACGCAGTATTTT
V gene: TRBV19
D gene: .
J gene: TRBJ2-3
clone size: .

CDR3 protein: CSVEDLRDRSGNTIYF
CDR3 DNA: TGCAGCGTTGAAGATCTGAGGGATAGGTCTGGAAACACCATATATTTT
V gene: TRBV29-1
D gene: .
J gene: TRBJ1-3
clone size: .

CDR3 protein: CASSYAENTEAFF
CDR3 DNA: TGTGCCAGCAGTTACGCCGAGAACACTGAAGCTTTCTTT
V gene: TRBV6-5
D gene: .
J gene: TRBJ1-1
clone size: .

CDR3 protein: CASSQDRGRKLFF
CDR3 DNA: TGCGCCAGCAGCCAAGATCGGGGGAGAAAACTGTTTTTT
V gene: TRBV4-1
D gene: .
J gene: TRBJ1-4
clone size: .

CDR3 protein: CASSWGTGNGKLFF
CDR3 DNA: TGTGCCAGCAGTTGGGGAACTGGGAATGGAAAACTGTTTTTT
V gene: TRBV27
D gene: .
J gene: TRBJ1-4
clone size: .

CDR3 protein: CASSEERDSYNSPLHF
CDR3 DNA: TGTGCCAGCAGTGAAGAGAGGGATTCCTATAATTCACCCCTCCACTTT
V gene: TRBV6-1
D gene: .
J gene: TRBJ1-6
clone size: .

CDR3 protein: CASSGPTGQSTDTQYF
CDR3 DNA: TGTGCCAGCAGCGGACCGACGGGACAAAGCACAGATACGCAGTATTTT
V gene: TRBV7-9
D gene: .
J gene: TRBJ2-3
clone size: .

CDR3 protein: CASRRGGGGAFF
CDR3 DNA: TGTGCCAGCCGGCGAGGGGGGGGAGGCGCTTTCTTT
V gene: TRBV27
D gene: .
J gene: TRBJ1-1
clone size: few

CDR3 protein: CATGLDRGLNTGELFF
CDR3 DNA: TGTGCCACCGGCCTGGACAGGGGACTGAACACCGGGGAGCTGTTTTTT
V gene: TRBV10-3
D gene: TRBD1
J gene: TRBJ2-2
clone size: once

CDR3 protein: CSARSGNTGELFF
CDR3 DNA: TGCAGCGCCCGGTCGGGGAACACCGGGGAGCTGTTTTTT
V gene: TRBV29-1
D gene: .
J gene: TRBJ2-2
clone size: .

CDR3 protein: CASSPGLTEAFF
CDR3 DNA: TGTGCCAGCAGCCCCGGGTTAACTGAAGCTTTCTTT
V gene: TRBV6-6
D gene: .
J gene: TRBJ1-1
clone size: .

CDR3 protein: CASSQTGTALYEQYF
CDR3 DNA: TGCGCCAGCAGCCAAACCGGGACAGCCCTCTACGAGCAGTACTTC
V gene: TRBV4-1
D gene: TRBD1
J gene: TRBJ2-7
clone size: .

CDR3 protein: CASSLGRGDAGYTF
CDR3 DNA: TGTGCCAGCAGCTTAGGCCGGGGGGACGCTGGCTACACCTTC
V gene: TRBV7-8
D gene: .
J gene: TRBJ1-2
clone size: .

CDR3 protein: CATSRDLSGAGGYTF
CDR3 DNA: TGTGCCACCAGCAGAGACCTTAGCGGGGCCGGCGGCTACACCTTC
V gene: TRBV15
D gene: .
J gene: TRBJ1-2
clone size: .